Below are 17 T cell receptor beta chains sequenced from a single sample in a study of shared clonotypes between healthy human individuals. The data were produced by immunoSEQ multiplex PCR, yet TCRdb's version contains in-frame clones alone and is incomplete. Among hundreds of thousands of clones, 85% to 95% were seen once, and the ten largest hold approximately 0.12%. CD45RO-negative CD8 cells positively selected for CCR7 made up the naive population, which excluded terminally differentiated effector memory CD45RA+ cells. Sequencing was performed on naive CD8+ T cells sorted from blood. All receptors derive from a woman in her twenties or thirties in good health.

This chain uses TRBV13 with TRBJ2-7, with D perhaps TRBD1 (7 bases). Per germline, CDR1 PRHDT and CDR2 FYEKMQ (reference sequence). V was trimmed by 6 bases and J by 4 bases, leaving 28 bases between them. The CDR3 runs to 18 residues. The CDR3 protein is CASSPGKGWTGAGYEQYF. The DNA of the CDR3 is TGTGCCAGCAGTCCCGGCAAGGGCTGGACAGGCGCGGGGTACGAGCAGTACTTC.

The chain joins TRBV29-1 to TRBJ2-3; D unclear. The V gene's germline CDR1 is SQVTM and CDR2 ANQGSEA. The CDR3 runs to 11 residues. Between the trimmed V and J ends, which lost 7 bases and 10 bases, there was a span of 15 bases. CDR3: CSDRSHVSQYF. CDR3 DNA sequence: TGCAGCGACCGATCACATGTATCGCAGTATTTT.

The chain carries TRBV7-8 and TRBJ2-1; no reliable D call. V was shortened by 1 base and J by 2 bases, with 9 bases between the two germline ends. CDR3 length: 15 residues. CDR1 is SGHVS, CDR2 FQNEAQ, per germline. The CDR3 bases are TGTGCCAGCAGCTTAGGTGCAGGTCCCTACAATGAGCAGTTCTTC. It is translated as CASSLGAGPYNEQFF.

The gene calls are TRBV27 and TRBJ2-7, with 7 positions matching TRBD1. After removal of 6 bases from V and 1 base from J, the junction contained 6 bases not matched to a gene. This CDR3 spans 14 amino acids. CDR1 is MNHEY, CDR2 SMNVEV, per germline (reference sequence). The CDR3 DNA sequence: TGTGCCAGCAGACCGGGACAGCCTTCCTACGAGCAGTACTTC. Its translation: CASRPGQPSYEQYF.

This chain connects TRBV10-3 to TRBJ2-5; no definite D call. The DNA end is a closer match to TRBJ2-7, so the J assignment may be wrong. The CDR3 length is 11 residues. Per the germline V gene, CDR1 is ENHRY and CDR2 is SYGVKD. The CDR3 DNA reads as TGTGCCACAGTGGACGACTACGAGCAGTACTTC. It encodes CATVDDYEQYF.

The chain combines TRBV14 with TRBJ2-1; the D is unclear. The V and J ends lost 4 bases and 3 bases respectively, with 13 bases between them. CDR3 length equals 15 residues. The germline V gene encodes CDR1 SGHDN and CDR2 FVKESK. As DNA, the CDR3 is TGTGCCAGCAGCCCAAGCCGAACGCACTACAATGAGCAGTTCTTC. Residues: CASSPSRTHYNEQFF.

The chain employs TRBV6-5 and TRBJ2-1; no definite D call. Germline CDR1 is MNHEY and CDR2 is SVGAGI. Trimming pared 5 bases from V and 4 bases from J, leaving 9 bases between. CDR3 length: 13 amino acids. The CDR3 DNA reads as TGTGCCAGCAGTATAGACAAATACAATGAGCAGTTCTTC. Protein product: CASSIDKYNEQFF.

The genes are TRBV7-9 and TRBJ1-1; no clear D gene. The V gene lost 1 base and the J gene lost 2 bases, with 11 bases spanning the gap. Germline V CDR1 and CDR2: SEHNR, FQNEAQ (reference sequence). The CDR3 totals 15 residues. CDR3 sequence: CASSLVLVGNTEAFF. Written as DNA, the CDR3 is TGTGCCAGCAGCTTAGTTCTGGTGGGAAACACTGAAGCTTTCTTT.

Note on this clone: Distinct nucleotide sequences in the sample also encode this CDR3. This chain joins TRBV13 and TRBJ2-7; no clear D gene. The CDR3 loop spans 12 amino acids. Germline CDR1 PRHDT, CDR2 FYEKMQ (reference sequence). Trimming cost V 4 bases and J 3 bases, with 7 bases left between them. Here the CDR3 reads CASSSTRYEQYF. CDR3 in DNA: TGTGCCAGCAGCTCAACTCGCTACGAGCAGTACTTC.

This chain uses TRBV11-2 with TRBJ1-2; a possible D gene is TRBD1 (6 bases). V was pared by 5 bases and J by 3 bases, with 19 bases between. This CDR3 spans 16 amino acids. Germline CDR1 SGHAT, CDR2 FQNNGV. The CDR3 DNA reads as TGTGCCAGCAGCACCCTAGCCGGCAGGGGAGACTATGGCTACACCTTC. It yields the protein CASSTLAGRGDYGYTF.

V and J are TRBV5-1 and TRBJ1-3; a possible D gene is TRBD1 (6 bases). Germline CDR1 and CDR2: SGHRS and YFSETQ. The CDR3 is 13 residues long. Trimming shortened V by 7 bases and J by 3 bases, and 11 bases separated the two germline ends. CDR3 in DNA: TGCGCCAGCTCACAGGGTTATGGAAACACCATATATTTT. Its protein product is CASSQGYGNTIYF. The full variable domain, with the rest looked up from reference TRBV5-1 and TRBJ1-3, is KAGVTQTPRYLIKTRGQQVTLSCSPISGHRSVSWYQQTPGQGLQFLFEYFSETQRNKGNFPGRFSGRQFSNSRSEMNVSTLELGDSALYLCASSQGYGNTIYFGEGSWLTVV.

As for this clone: Other DNA variants within this sample encode the same CDR3. The chain links TRBV27 to TRBJ2-7; D not certain. The CDR3 runs 11 residues. Trimming stripped 5 bases from V and 3 bases from J, with 5 bases between. From germline, CDR1 is MNHEY and CDR2 SMNVEV (reference sequence). The CDR3, as DNA: TGTGCCAGCAGTGACCTCTACGAGCAGTACTTC. This translates into CASSDLYEQYF.

This chain connects TRBV5-1 to TRBJ1-2; TRBD1 aligns across 8 bases. The length of the CDR3 is 18 residues. V gave up 4 bases and J gave up 2 bases; unmatched junction bases: 16. Germline assignment: CDR1 SGHRS and CDR2 YFSETQ. CDR3 nucleotide sequence: TGCGCCAGCAGCCCAGCTGGACAGGGAGGACCCCCCAACTATGGCTACACCTTC. This encodes CASSPAGQGGPPNYGYTF.

This sequence joins TRBV30 and TRBJ2-1; D is possibly TRBD2 (6 bases). The ends were cut back, 5 bases at V and 6 bases at J, with 11 bases in the middle. The CDR3 is 12 residues long. The germline gives CDR1 GTSNPN, CDR2 SVGIG (reference sequence). The CDR3 region is CAWVPGLNEQFF. The DNA for the CDR3 is TGTGCCTGGGTCCCGGGACTCAATGAGCAGTTCTTC. Complete variable domain (other parts from reference TRBV30 and TRBJ2-1): SQTIHQWPATLVQPVGSPLSLECTVEGTSNPNLYWYRQAAGRGLQLLFYSVGIGQISSEVPQNLSASRPQDRQFILSSKKLLLSDSGFYLCAWVPGLNEQFFGPGTRLTVL.

The rearrangement links TRBV2 to TRBJ2-5, with 9 bases identical to TRBD2. The germline V gene has CDR1 SNHLY and CDR2 FYNNEI. The CDR3 spans 14 residues. The V segment lost 7 bases and the J segment 3 bases; nucleotides outside the gene matches: 6. The CDR3 region is CASTPAGGEETQYF. Here the CDR3 DNA reads TGTGCCAGCACCCCCGCGGGAGGGGAAGAGACCCAGTACTTC.

This chain joins TRBV4-2 and TRBJ2-3; 7 nucleotides agree with TRBD2. Unmatched junction bases numbered 11, after V lost 0 bases and J lost 2 bases. Germline V gene sequence: CDR1 LGHNA, CDR2 YNFKEQ. The CDR3 covers 18 residues. CDR3 coding DNA: TGTGCCAGCAGCCAAGATGAAGGACGGGGACTAACCACAGATACGCAGTATTTT. It codes for CASSQDEGRGLTTDTQYF.

The chain combines TRBV5-6 with TRBJ1-4, with unresolved D. Germline V gene data show CDR1 as SGHDT and CDR2 as YYEEEE. V was cut by 0 bases and J by 0 bases, with 6 bases left in between. There are 15 residues in the CDR3. CDR3 coding DNA: TGTGCCAGCAGCTTGGGGGTAACAACTAATGAAAAACTGTTTTTT. Translating gives CASSLGVTTNEKLFF.